The 11 T cell receptor beta chains listed next were all sequenced from one sample in a study of cytomegalovirus exposure and HLA in healthy donors. Primers: 60 Vbeta forward and 13 Jbeta reverse. This table comes from immunoSEQ multiplex PCR, and its TCRdb copy is limited to in-frame clones, with some not included. The sample table includes about 210,000 clones. The specimen sequenced was PBMCs. The origin of the receptors is a woman in her twenties or thirties in good health and CMV-seropositive.

V is TRBV4-2 and J is TRBJ1-1; a weak D match, TRBD1 (6 bases). The ends were cut back, 7 bases at V and 5 bases at J, with 20 bases in the middle. The CDR3 has 15 residues. Germline CDR1 and CDR2: LGHNA and YNFKEQ. CDR3 sequence reads: CASIPVGGARTEAFF. The CDR3 DNA reads as TGTGCCAGCATACCGGTGGGGGGGGCGCGGACTGAAGCTTTCTTT.

This sequence joins TRBV2 and TRBJ2-5; D perhaps matches TRBD2 (6 bases). The end of the DNA is better explained by TRBJ2-7, so the J call may be wrong. Germline CDR1 is SNHLY and CDR2 is FYNNEI. The CDR3 runs to 13 residues. In DNA, the CDR3 is TGTGCCAGCTCGGCAGGAGGGACCTACGAGCAGTACTTC. Its translation: CASSAGGTYEQYF.

This sequence joins TRBV9 and TRBJ2-3; 11 bases are shared with TRBD2. The CDR3 is 19 amino acids. Germline CDR1 SGDLS, CDR2 YYNGEE. The V gene end was trimmed by 1 base and the J gene end by 4 bases; junction bases not matched to a gene: 14. CDR3 DNA sequence: TGTGCCAGCAGCGTAACGCTAGCGGGGGGCCCGATCCGCGCAGATACGCAGTATTTT. This gives the protein CASSVTLAGGPIRADTQYF.

CDR3 DNA: TGCGCCAGCAGCTTGGAGGGCAGGGAAGAGACCCAGTACTTC. Translating gives CASSLEGREETQYF. V is TRBV5-1 and J is TRBJ2-5; maybe TRBD1 (5 bases). Per the germline V gene, CDR1 is SGHRS and CDR2 is YFSETQ. This CDR3 region has 14 residues. Trimming removed 0 bases from V and 3 bases from J, with 9 bases in between.

The rearrangement joins TRBV6-6 to TRBJ2-5; possible D gene TRBD2, 5 bases. The V and J ends lost 0 bases and 3 bases respectively, with 11 bases between them. The germline CDR1 and CDR2 sequences are MNHNY and SVGAGI (reference sequence). CDR3 length: 15 amino acids. The CDR3 protein is CASSYSVRREETQYF. In DNA form, the CDR3 reads TGTGCCAGCAGTTACTCCGTCAGGCGGGAAGAGACCCAGTACTTC.

V and J are TRBV10-3 and TRBJ1-4; 8 nucleotides line up with TRBD1. CDR1 and CDR2 from the germline V gene are ENHRY and SYGVKD. Losses at the gene ends were 3 bases for V and 8 bases for J; bases not matched to a gene: 5. This CDR3 has 14 amino acids. The CDR3 bases are TGTGCCATCAGTGATCAACAGGGGGGGGAAAAACTGTTTTTT. Its translation: CAISDQQGGEKLFF.

J is TRBJ2-3 and V is TRBV5-4; D may be TRBD1 (5 bases). There are 15 residues in the CDR3. CDR1 is SGHNT, CDR2 YYREEE, per germline (reference sequence). Trimming took off 4 bases at V and 0 bases at J, with 12 bases between the two ends. The CDR3 loop is CASSGRQSSTDTQYF. The DNA of the CDR3 is TGTGCCAGCAGCGGGCGACAGAGTAGCACAGATACGCAGTATTTT.

CDR3 residues: CASSRGLAGDSYEQYF. In DNA form, the CDR3 reads TGTGCCAGCAGCCGGGGACTAGCGGGAGATAGCTACGAGCAGTACTTC. This chain links TRBV7-2 with TRBJ2-5; 14 bases are shared with TRBD2. The J call may be in error: the DNA end matches TRBJ2-7 better. Germline CDR1 SGHTA, CDR2 FQGNSA. CDR3 size: 16 residues.

The chain is built from TRBV29-1 and TRBJ2-3, with TRBD2 identical over 11 bases. This CDR3 comprises 19 residues. The junction had 12 bases not matched to a gene; V was cut back by 1 base and J by 0 bases. Germline-derived CDR1 and CDR2 are SQVTM and ANQGSEA. CDR3 sequence: CSVEGLAGPQVESTDTQYF. The CDR3 nucleotides are TGCAGCGTTGAAGGACTAGCGGGACCCCAAGTTGAAAGCACAGATACGCAGTATTTT.

The chain uses TRBV4-3 and TRBJ1-2; D uncertain. The V gene lost 8 bases and the J gene lost 1 base, with 32 bases spanning the gap. The length of the CDR3 is 20 residues. The germline V gene encodes CDR1 LGHNA and CDR2 YSLEER. DNA of the CDR3: TGCGCCAGCTCGCGGGGAGCGGGTTCGTATGAATGGGAGAGTAACTATGGCTACACCTTC. This encodes CASSRGAGSYEWESNYGYTF.

The chain is built from TRBV11-3 and TRBJ2-1; tentative D call: TRBD1 (6 bases). With 2 bases removed from V and 7 bases from J, the gap between germline ends came to 15 bases. Per germline, CDR1 SGHNT and CDR2 YENEEA. This CDR3 has 15 amino acids. The CDR3 sequence is CASSLFGEGENEQFF. CDR3 nucleotides: TGTGCCAGCAGCTTATTTGGCGAGGGGGAGAATGAGCAGTTCTTC. The variable domain in full, completed from reference TRBV11-3 and TRBJ2-1, reads EAGVVQSPRYKIIEKKQPVAFWCNPISGHNTLYWYLQNLGQGPELLIRYENEEAVDDSQLPKDRFSAERLKGVDSTLKIQPAELGDSAVYLCASSLFGEGENEQFFGPGTRLTVL.